This paragraph reports one TCR beta chain. This receptor's antigen is unknown. Per-nucleotide qualities are absent, and no much larger clonotype sits a single base away. TCRdb names Illumina NovaSeq 6000 as the instrument used. cDNA libraries for TCRalpha and TCRbeta were prepared by 5'RACE using constant-segment primers, with sample barcodes and unique molecular identifiers added. Trizol reagent was used to extract RNA from every sample. The libraries were amplified in two PCR steps, and the second step added a second sample barcode and Illumina TruSeq adapters. Libraries were sequenced on an Illumina NovaSeq with 2 x 150 bp paired-end reads. The published analysis was carried out like this. Reads were demultiplexed and collapsed into UMI-guided consensus sequences with migec v1.2.7. Using mixcr v2.1.11, UMI consensuses were aligned to TRA and TRB V and J templates and then assembled into clonotypes. A clonotype was counted as expanded or contracted only if both edgeR and NoisET called the change significant, with noise models trained on biological replicates. For edgeR calls, the thresholds were a false discovery rate-adjusted p below 0.01 and a log2 fold-change of 1. PCA with hierarchical clustering of max-normalized trajectories of the 1000 most abundant clonotypes was used as exploratory dynamics analysis. Each responding clone was given a CD4 or CD8 phenotype based on the CD4+ and CD8+ repertoires, which had been sequenced separately. TCRdb itself trimmed the public reads at Q25 with fastp, ran MiXCR and retained productive beta chains. One record per CDR3 amino acid sequence lists the most common genes and DNA. The V and J calls shown here were made by TCRdb, not taken from the authors' results. The sample includes around 250,000 distinct CDR3 sequences, with around 15% observed a single time. 22% of the sample is taken by the ten largest.

The entry originates in a study of T-cell memory formation after mild COVID-19 (dated by TCRdb to the early 2020s). With regard to the full study: TCR sequence clusters from the two donors were largely donor specific. In a couple of donors, T-cell clones that expanded and contracted after mild COVID-19 were followed by sequencing TCRalpha and TCRbeta repertoires longitudinally. The cohort was made up of two young adult volunteers, one female and one male, who were previously healthy. General study outcomes and caveats: Contracting CD4+ clones appeared mostly in the CM and EM memory subsets, whereas CD8+ clones were enriched in EMRA. Balanced CD4/CD8 phenotypes were observed for clones contracting from day 15 to 85, whereas a bias towards CD4+ was observed for a second wave of clones expanding from day 15 to 37. Some responding clones were found in pre-infection memory, which suggests that pre-existing cross-reactive memory T cells took part in the SARS-CoV-2 response. Only a couple of mild cases were covered by the study, and larger cohorts that include severe cases with pre-infection samples were considered necessary. SARS-CoV-2 specificity was not confirmed for the second-wave clones peaking on day 37.

Ficoll-Paque density gradient centrifugation was the method used to isolate PBMCs. V is trimmed back by 5 bases and J by 0 bases, and the junction contains 6 bases that no gene match accounts for. CDR1 and CDR2, looked up from the germline V gene (reference sequence), are SEHNR and FQNEAQ. Reading from cysteine to phenylalanine, the CDR3 counts 17 amino acids. The kept DNA is CDR3 alone, 51 bases in frame from the first base. What was sequenced was PBMCs or a T cell subset sorted from them (not recorded which). The sequence was obtained from a man younger than 35 who had mild COVID-19 (a few samples of this study predate the infection). The sample titles of this study are shuffled in the database, so cell type and time point are left out; the donor was told from shared clones. This chain is built from TRBV7-9 and TRBJ2-1, with 11 middle bases fitting TRBD2. The DNA sequence follows: TGTGCCAGCAGCACCGGACTAGCGGGCCTCTCCTACAATGAGCAGTTCTTC. Translation gives CASSTGLAGLSYNEQFF.